This is a list of T cell receptor beta chains from one sample in a study of blood T cell repertoires in COVID-19. Produced via immunoSEQ multiplex PCR; TCRdb's table is partial and in-frame only. This table holds 180,000 or so clones, approximately 80% found once. Specimen: PBMCs or T cells enriched from blood (not recorded which). Source of these receptors: a woman aged 60 to 75 who had recovered from COVID-19. Each CDR3 is given with its conserved first and last residue. D genes are given only for firm matches. Some rows mark clone size as missing; the rest say once, few, many or name a class of expanded clone.

>-|TRBV5-4|-|TRBJ2-3|14
CASRLDSGADTQYF
TGTGCCAGCAGACTAGATTCAGGGGCAGATACGCAGTATTTT
>-|TRBV5-1|-|TRBJ1-1|14
CASSIGQLNTEAFF
TGCGCCAGCAGCATCGGACAGCTGAACACTGAAGCTTTCTTT
>TRBD2|TRBV3-1/TRBV3-2|-|TRBJ2-7|14
CASSPQAGAYEQYF
TGTGCCAGCAGCCCTCAAGCGGGAGCCTACGAGCAGTACTTC
>TRBD1|TRBV18|-|TRBJ1-1|17
CASSPFEDRGLNTEAFF
TGTGCCAGCTCCCCTTTCGAGGACAGGGGACTGAACACTGAAGCTTTCTTT
>-|TRBV11-3|-|TRBJ1-5|16
CAGPPWVDYSNQPQHF
TGTGCCGGGCCGCCCTGGGTAGACTATAGCAATCAGCCCCAGCATTTT
>TRBD1|TRBV5-1|-|TRBJ1-1|14
CASSFGQVNTEAFF
TGCGCCAGCAGCTTTGGACAGGTGAACACTGAAGCTTTCTTT
>-|TRBV28|-|TRBJ1-1|13
CASRTDMNTEAFF
TGTGCCAGCAGAACAGACATGAACACTGAAGCTTTCTTT
>-|TRBV30|few|TRBJ1-1|12
CAWTDMNTEAFF
TGTGCCTGGACAGACATGAACACTGAAGCTTTCTTT
>TRBD2|TRBV7-6|-|TRBJ2-2|15
CASSLLATSGGELFF
TGTGCCAGCAGCTTACTCGCGACTAGCGGGGGGGAGCTGTTTTTT
>-|TRBV2|-|TRBJ1-6|15
CASRTRQVFNSPLHF
TGTGCCAGCAGGACCCGACAGGTTTTTAATTCACCCCTCCACTTT
>-|TRBV4-2|-|TRBJ2-7|16
CASSQDFHRSPYEQYF
TGTGCCAGCAGCCAAGACTTTCACAGGTCCCCCTACGAGCAGTACTTC
>-|TRBV27|few|TRBJ2-2|14
CASRKPANTGELFF
TGTGCCAGCAGGAAGCCCGCGAACACCGGGGAGCTGTTTTTT
>TRBD1|TRBV7-2|-|TRBJ1-5|15
CASSSRTGPMLSQHF
TGTGCCAGCAGTTCCCGGACAGGGCCAATGTTGTCCCAGCATTTT
>TRBD1|TRBV30|-|TRBJ1-1|14
CAWRGTGGFTEAFF
TGTGCCTGGAGAGGGACAGGTGGATTCACTGAAGCTTTCTTT
>TRBD1|TRBV28|-|TRBJ2-5|17
CASSQPGQGIGRETQYF
TGTGCCAGCAGTCAACCGGGACAGGGTATTGGACGGGAGACCCAGTACTTC
>-|TRBV12-3/TRBV12-4|-|TRBJ1-1|13
CASSSGLKVEAFF
TGTGCCAGCAGTTCGGGTCTGAAGGTCGAAGCTTTCTTT
>-|TRBV6-5|-|TRBJ1-5|14
CASSLHTGAQPQHF
TGTGCCAGCAGCCTCCACACAGGAGCCCAGCCCCAGCATTTT
>-|TRBV10-3|once|TRBJ1-1|14
CAISLGGGNTEAFF
TGTGCCATCAGCCTAGGGGGTGGGAACACTGAAGCTTTCTTT
>TRBD2|TRBV9|-|TRBJ2-1|17
CASSVGTSGTSYNEQFF
TGTGCCAGCAGCGTAGGGACTAGCGGGACTTCCTACAATGAGCAGTTCTTC
>-|TRBV11-2|-|TRBJ1-4|15
CASSPTTATNEKLFF
TGTGCCAGCAGCCCCACGACAGCAACTAATGAAAAACTGTTTTTT
>TRBD1|TRBV5-1|-|TRBJ1-5|18
CASSLAEGGQDPNQPQHF
TGCGCCAGCAGCTTGGCCGAGGGGGGACAGGACCCCAATCAGCCCCAGCATTTT
>-|TRBV6-5|-|TRBJ1-2|12
CASTERGYGYTF
TGTGCCAGCACAGAGCGGGGGTATGGCTACACCTTC
>-|TRBV3-1/TRBV3-2|-|TRBJ2-2|15
CASSQDLTVTGELFF
TGTGCCAGCAGCCAAGATCTTACAGTCACCGGGGAGCTGTTTTTT
>TRBD2|TRBV3-1/TRBV3-2|-|TRBJ2-5|16
CASSIYSGSSEETQYF
TGTGCCAGCAGCATCTATAGCGGGAGCAGTGAAGAGACCCAGTACTTC
>TRBD1|TRBV7-2|few|TRBJ1-1|16
CASSLDRGRILTEAFF
TGTGCCAGCAGCTTAGACAGGGGGCGAATCTTAACTGAAGCTTTCTTT
>TRBD1|TRBV18|-|TRBJ1-1|17
CASSPRQGGGTNTEAFF
TGTGCCAGCTCACCCCGACAGGGCGGGGGGACGAACACTGAAGCTTTCTTT
>TRBD1|TRBV28|once|TRBJ1-1|15
CASSWVAGGRTEAFF
TGTGCCAGCAGTTGGGTCGCAGGGGGTCGGACTGAAGCTTTCTTT
>TRBD1|TRBV2|-|TRBJ2-2|15
CASSRGQGNTGELFF
TGTGCCAGCAGCAGGGGACAGGGCAACACCGGGGAGCTGTTTTTT
>TRBD1|TRBV7-7|-|TRBJ2-1|15
CASSPQTGGYNEQFF
TGTGCCAGCAGCCCCCAGACAGGGGGCTACAATGAGCAGTTCTTC
>TRBD2|TRBV12-3/TRBV12-4|-|TRBJ2-7|13
CASSHGRGWEQYF
TGTGCCAGCAGCCACGGGAGGGGTTGGGAGCAGTACTTC
>-|TRBV6-1|once|TRBJ1-5|15
CASSEAGGWDQPQHF
TGTGCCAGCAGTGAAGCTGGGGGGTGGGATCAGCCCCAGCATTTT
>-|TRBV6-5|-|TRBJ2-7|13
CASSTSTGLEQYF
TGTGCCAGCAGCACCTCGACAGGCCTGGAGCAGTACTTC
>-|TRBV9|-|TRBJ1-1|14
CASSPASVNTEAFF
TGTGCCAGCAGCCCAGCGTCAGTGAACACTGAAGCTTTCTTT
>-|TRBV5-1|-|TRBJ1-1|13
CASSVELNTEAFF
TGCGCCAGCAGCGTAGAGTTGAACACTGAAGCTTTCTTT
>TRBD2|TRBV19|-|TRBJ2-2|13
CASRAGGSGELFF
TGTGCCAGTAGGGCGGGAGGGTCCGGGGAGCTGTTTTTT
>-|TRBV5-1|few|TRBJ2-7|10
CASSLYEQYF
TGCGCCAGCAGTCTGTACGAGCAGTACTTC
>TRBD1|TRBV5-1|-|TRBJ2-5|17
CASSSGAGGLYQETQYF
TGCGCCAGCAGCTCAGGGGCAGGGGGTCTTTACCAAGAGACCCAGTACTTC
>-|TRBV28|-|TRBJ2-5|14
CASSLDPVQETQYF
TGTGCCAGCAGTTTAGATCCAGTCCAAGAGACCCAGTACTTC
>-|TRBV7-2|-|TRBJ1-2|14
CASSLEGGYDGYTF
TGTGCCAGCAGCTTAGAGGGGGGGTACGATGGCTACACCTTC
>-|TRBV10-3|once|TRBJ2-5|13
CAISESGRETQYF
TGTGCCATCAGTGAGTCAGGGAGAGAGACCCAGTACTTC
>-|TRBV12-5|-|TRBJ2-3|13
CASGLSGTDTQYF
TGTGCTAGTGGTTTATCGGGGACAGATACGCAGTATTTT
>-|TRBV30|-|TRBJ1-6|14
CAWRFGGRGSPLHF
TGTGCCTGGAGGTTCGGGGGACGCGGTTCACCCCTCCACTTT
>-|TRBV7-8|-|TRBJ2-4|13
CASSPTFGDIQYF
TGTGCCAGCAGTCCCACCTTCGGGGACATTCAGTACTTC
>-|TRBV2|few|TRBJ1-5|16
CASSLQGADSNQPQHF
TGTGCCAGCAGCCTCCAAGGGGCAGATAGCAATCAGCCCCAGCATTTT
>TRBD1|TRBV7-6|-|TRBJ1-6|15
CASSQDRGGNSPLHF
TGTGCCAGCAGCCAAGACAGGGGCGGAAATTCACCCCTCCACTTT